This T cell receptor (beta chain) was documented in a study of vaccination effects on CD4 cells after COVID-19. Produced via immunoSEQ multiplex PCR; TCRdb's table is partial and in-frame only. The profile shows fewer than 30,000 clones, 55% to 75% of them singletons. ViraFEST expansion of antigen-specific CD4+ T cells with viral peptide pools preceded sequencing. Isolation of CD4+ T cells took place after ten to eleven days of culture. Testing of the vaccine recipients showed negative nucleocapsid antibodies and no prior SARS-CoV-2 infection. Wells containing over 1.5 million PBMC each were cultured with 9 to 10 IU/ml IL-2 and about 9.6 ug/ml peptides. Half-medium replacement with IL-2 medium occurred on days 3 and 7. Points from the study as a whole: Late in the post-vaccination period, infection-induced and vaccine-induced clones underwent marked clonal contraction.

Germline CDR1 and CDR2: SNHLY and FYNNEI. With 0 bases removed from V and 3 bases from J, the gap between germline ends came to 8 bases. CDR3 size: 14 residues. Comment on this clone: Its antigen is unknown.

This sequence joins TRBV2 and TRBJ1-2; perhaps TRBD1 as D (6 bases). The origin of this receptor is a human donor who received a COVID-19 vaccine. The sequencing here drew on CD4+ T cells from PBMCs cultured with HCoV-OC43 spike peptides, taken before COVID-19 vaccination. Documented subset: HCoV-OC43 spike overlapping peptide pool stimulation. The CDR3 spells CASSEAGGHYGYTF. CDR3 nucleotides: TGTGCCAGCAGTGAAGCGGGGGGGCACTATGGCTACACCTTC.